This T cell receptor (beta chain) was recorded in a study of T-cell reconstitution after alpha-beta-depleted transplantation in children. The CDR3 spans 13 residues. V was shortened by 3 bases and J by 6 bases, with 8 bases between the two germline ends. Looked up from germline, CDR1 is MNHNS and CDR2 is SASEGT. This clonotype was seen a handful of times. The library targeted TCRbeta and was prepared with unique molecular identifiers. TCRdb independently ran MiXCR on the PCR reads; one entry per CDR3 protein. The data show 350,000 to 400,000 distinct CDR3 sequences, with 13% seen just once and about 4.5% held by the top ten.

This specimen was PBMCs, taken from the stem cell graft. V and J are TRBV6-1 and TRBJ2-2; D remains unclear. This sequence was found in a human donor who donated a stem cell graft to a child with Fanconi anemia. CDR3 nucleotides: TGTGCCAGCAGTGACTTGGTCTCCGGGGAGCTGTTTTTT. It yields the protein CASSDLVSGELFF.